This T cell receptor (beta chain) came from a study of cytotoxic CD8 clonotypes in ibrutinib-treated CLL. This clone was observed once. Its antigen is unknown. The sample carries other DNA sequences with the same CDR3. The table came from immunoSEQ multiplex PCR; TCRdb's copy has only in-frame clones and leaves some out. The sample comprises about 120,000 clones, 80% to 90% of which are singletons, and about 1.9% rests with the top ten. Study-wide results and limits: Shared public clonotypes were rare, and on treatment they either got smaller or stayed the same.

Trimming took 5 bases from V and 7 from J, leaving 9 bases between them. This CDR3 contains 12 residues. CDR1 is SEHNR, CDR2 FQNEAQ, per germline (reference sequence). V is TRBV7-9 and J is TRBJ2-1; D might be TRBD1 (5 bases). Sequenced here: PBMCs, sampled after 24 months of ibrutinib treatment. The origin of this receptor is a human donor with chronic lymphocytic leukemia. The chain's CDR3 is CASSLKGNEQFF. The DNA for the CDR3 is TGTGCCAGCAGCCTGAAGGGGAATGAGCAGTTCTTC.